This T cell receptor (beta chain) was found in a study of blood T cell repertoires in COVID-19. Overall study: Some COVID-19 samples were acute and others convalescent; all came from the United States, Italy and Spain.

Enrollment of patients from Seattle took place during active infection, with longitudinal follow-up. The table came from immunoSEQ multiplex PCR; TCRdb's copy has only in-frame clones and leaves some out. Among approximately 75,000 clones, 75% to 90% were seen once, and the ten largest hold 5.5% to 7%. The CDR3 has 15 residues. The germline V gene has CDR1 MNHNY and CDR2 SVGAGI (reference sequence). Trimming removed 7 bases at V and 7 bases at J, with 22 bases between. Sequenced material: peripheral blood. V gene TRBV6-6 combines with J gene TRBJ1-1, with D unresolved. The receptor was isolated from an elderly man with COVID-19, enrolled during active disease. CDR3 loop: CASTRGGQEVFEAFF. The DNA for the CDR3 is TGTGCCAGCACACGGGGAGGGCAGGAAGTTTTTGAAGCTTTCTTT.